These 27 T cell receptor beta chains share one sample of origin, sequenced in a study of blood T cell repertoires in COVID-19. Measured with immunoSEQ multiplex PCR; TCRdb has only the in-frame clones, and not every one. The sample lists approximately 260,000 clones; about 86% were seen once. Sequenced: PBMCs or T cells enriched from blood (not recorded which). These receptors all come from a woman aged 40 to 50 with acute COVID-19.

The V call is TRBV14, the J call TRBJ2-1, with 8 bases identical to TRBD2. Germline trimming cut 0 bases from V and 8 bases from J; bases unmatched to any gene: 18. Germline V gives CDR1 SGHDN, CDR2 FVKESK. The CDR3 consists of 19 residues. The chain's CDR3 is CASSQDRGRGGHVYHEQFF. The CDR3 DNA is TGTGCCAGCAGCCAAGATCGGGGACGGGGGGGACACGTGTACCATGAGCAGTTCTTC.

The V call is TRBV19, the J call TRBJ1-2; 8 bases fit TRBD1. The CDR3 spans 13 residues. V lost 6 bases and J lost 6; bases outside the gene matches: 6. Germline loops: CDR1 LNHDA, CDR2 SQIVND (reference sequence). The CDR3 loop is CASSHQGANGYTF. The CDR3 DNA reads TGTGCCAGTAGCCATCAGGGGGCAAATGGCTACACCTTC.

In this sample, this clone turned up a few times. The sample contains more than one DNA sequence encoding this CDR3. V and J are TRBV7-2 and TRBJ1-5, with D possibly TRBD1 on 6 matching bases. This CDR3 spans 14 amino acids. Trimming stripped 5 bases from V and 5 bases from J, with 13 bases between. CDR1 SGHTA and CDR2 FQGNSA come from the germline V gene. CDR3 amino acids: CASSTTGRDQPQHF. The CDR3 DNA sequence: TGTGCCAGCAGCACTACAGGGCGGGATCAGCCCCAGCATTTT.

This clone was seen once. V is TRBV11-3 and J is TRBJ2-3, with TRBD2 as a possible D gene (5 bases). The germline V gene encodes CDR1 SGHNT and CDR2 YENEEA. The CDR3 length is 15 residues. Deletions cut 0 bases from V and 3 bases from J, with 10 bases between. The CDR3 DNA is TGTGCCAGCAGCTTAGATTGGCGGGTTACAGATACGCAGTATTTT. Encoded protein: CASSLDWRVTDTQYF. The full variable domain, its missing parts supplied by reference TRBV11-3 and TRBJ2-3, is EAGVVQSPRYKIIEKKQPVAFWCNPISGHNTLYWYLQNLGQGPELLIRYENEEAVDDSQLPKDRFSAERLKGVDSTLKIQPAELGDSAVYLCASSLDWRVTDTQYFGPGTRLTVL.

The rearrangement joins TRBV28 to TRBJ1-1; D might be TRBD1 (5 bases). The CDR3 has 15 residues. Germline lookup yields CDR1 MDHEN and CDR2 SYDVKM. V was pared by 5 bases and J by 0 bases, with 13 bases between. Here the CDR3 reads CASSLRQGMNTEAFF. As DNA, the CDR3 is TGTGCCAGCAGTCTGCGCCAGGGAATGAACACTGAAGCTTTCTTT.

The gene calls are TRBV19 and TRBJ1-6; D not certain. This CDR3 is built from 14 residues. Deletions cut 6 bases from V and 10 bases from J, with 16 bases between. Germline-derived CDR1 and CDR2 are LNHDA and SQIVND (reference sequence). CDR3 nucleotides: TGTGCCAGTAGCCCTCGGGGAGAGGTATCACCCCTCCACTTT. Translating it yields CASSPRGEVSPLHF.

The V gene is TRBV11-3, the J gene TRBJ2-1; D unresolved. Trimming pared 6 bases from V and 9 bases from J, leaving 12 bases between. CDR1 SGHNT and CDR2 YENEEA come from the germline V gene. This CDR3 is 12 amino acids long. The CDR3 spells CASRKNRGEQFF. The CDR3 coding sequence is TGTGCCAGCAGAAAAAATCGCGGTGAGCAGTTCTTC.

This clone occurred once. V and J are TRBV6-5 and TRBJ1-2; 8 bases line up with TRBD1. CDR3 length equals 15 residues. Germline V gives CDR1 MNHEY, CDR2 SVGAGI. Trimming took 8 bases from V and 4 from J; bases not matched to a gene: 12. CDR3 loop: CASQIPGQEVYGYTF. For the CDR3, the DNA is TGTGCCAGCCAAATACCGGGACAGGAGGTCTATGGCTACACCTTC.

There are a few counts of this clone. The J gene is TRBJ1-1, the V gene TRBV3-1 (or the pseudogene TRBV3-2), with D maybe TRBD1 (6 bases). Germline V gene sequence: CDR1 LGHDT, CDR2 YNNKEL (reference sequence). Deletions cut 4 bases from V and 4 bases from J, with 19 bases between. The CDR3 covers 16 residues. DNA for the CDR3: TGTGCCAGCAGCCCCGGCCTCATAGGGGGTGGCACTGAAGCTTTCTTT. Amino acids: CASSPGLIGGGTEAFF.

The chain recombines TRBV29-1 with TRBJ1-1; 7 positions agree with TRBD1. The CDR3 has 13 residues. V lost 4 bases and J lost 2; bases outside the gene matches: 4. Germline V gene lookup returns CDR1 SQVTM and CDR2 ANQGSEA. In DNA, the CDR3 is TGCAGCGTTGGGGACAGAGATAACACTGAAGCTTTCTTT. It specifies CSVGDRDNTEAFF.

This clone was detected only a few times. The chain recombines TRBV6-5 with TRBJ1-1; maybe TRBD1 (5 bases). CDR3 size: 15 residues. Trimming took off 6 bases at V and 5 bases at J, with 19 bases between the two ends. CDR1 and CDR2 from the germline V gene are MNHEY and SVGAGI. CDR3 in DNA: TGTGCCAGCAGAGGGGCGTTCGTAGAAGGGACTGAAGCTTTCTTT. This sequence encodes CASRGAFVEGTEAFF.

The chain combines TRBV29-1 with TRBJ2-1, with 8 bases fitting TRBD1. The CDR3 spans 15 residues. V was pared by 3 bases and J by 0 bases, with 4 bases of the junction left unmatched. CDR1 SQVTM and CDR2 ANQGSEA come from the germline V gene. CDR3 protein: CSVERTGLSYNEQFF. DNA for the CDR3: TGCAGCGTTGAGAGGACAGGGCTCTCCTACAATGAGCAGTTCTTC.

This clone was found once. This rearrangement joins TRBV5-1 to TRBJ1-6, with D possibly being TRBD1 (5 bases). CDR3 length: 14 residues. The V and J ends lost 4 bases and 6 bases respectively, with 11 bases between them. Germline CDR1 SGHRS, CDR2 YFSETQ. CDR3 sequence reads: CASSEGLTNSPLHF. DNA of the CDR3: TGCGCCAGCAGCGAGGGACTGACTAATTCACCCCTCCACTTT.

The rearrangement joins TRBV27 to TRBJ2-3; TRBD1 aligns across 8 bases. The junction had 15 bases not matched to a gene; V was cut back by 1 base and J by 0 bases. This CDR3 is built from 20 residues. Germline CDR1 reads MNHEY; CDR2 reads SMNVEV (reference sequence). This CDR3 is CASSLWGRGPFDRSTDTQYF. In DNA form, the CDR3 reads TGTGCCAGCAGTTTATGGGGCAGGGGGCCTTTCGACCGTAGCACAGATACGCAGTATTTT.

The chain joins TRBV6-5 to TRBJ2-7, with 9 bases aligning to TRBD2. With V trimmed by 6 bases and J by 1 base, 4 bases remained unmatched. The CDR3 length is 14 residues. The germline V gene encodes CDR1 MNHEY and CDR2 SVGAGI. CDR3 in amino acids: CASSILAGSYEQYF. The CDR3 DNA reads TGTGCCAGCAGCATACTAGCGGGTTCCTACGAGCAGTACTTC.

The chain is built from TRBV19 and TRBJ2-1; TRBD2 matches at 12 bases. Germline CDR1 is LNHDA and CDR2 is SQIVND (reference sequence). The CDR3 extends over 14 amino acids. With V trimmed by 6 bases and J by 7 bases, 4 bases remained unmatched. CDR3 DNA: TGTGCCAGTAGCACTAGCGGGAGGAAGAATGAGCAGTTCTTC. Residues: CASSTSGRKNEQFF.

The chain combines TRBV7-3 with TRBJ1-1, with 8 bases lining up with TRBD1. The CDR3 sequence is 15 residues long. CDR1 is SGHTA, CDR2 FQGTGA, per germline. V lost 0 bases to trimming and J lost 1 base; unmatched junction nucleotides: 1. This CDR3 is CASSLTGTGNTEAFF. The CDR3 nucleotides read TGTGCCAGCAGCTTAACGGGGACAGGGAACACTGAAGCTTTCTTT.

This clone was picked up a small number of times. V and J are TRBV4-1 and TRBJ2-5, with 7 positions matching TRBD2. V dropped 0 bases and J dropped 5; count of bases not matched to a gene: 15. The CDR3 is 18 amino acids. CDR1 is MGHRA and CDR2 is YSYEKL in the germline V gene. This CDR3 reads CASSQDLAEGGDRETQYF. The CDR3, as DNA: TGCGCCAGCAGCCAAGATCTAGCGGAGGGAGGTGATAGGGAGACCCAGTACTTC.

This chain joins TRBV7-3 and TRBJ2-5; 8 nucleotides match TRBD1. V trimming: 5 bases; J trimming: 2 bases; junction bases outside the gene matches: 7. CDR3 length: 15 residues. Germline V gene sequence: CDR1 SGHTA, CDR2 FQGTGA. CDR3 bases: TGTGCCAGCAGCCCCAGGGGGCTTCGGCAAGAGACCCAGTACTTC. Protein sequence: CASSPRGLRQETQYF.

The chain uses TRBV5-8 and TRBJ1-1; tentative D call: TRBD1 (6 bases). From germline, CDR1 is SGHTS and CDR2 YDEGEE. The length of the CDR3 is 15 residues. Between the trimmed V and J ends, which lost 2 bases and 6 bases, there was a span of 17 bases. CDR3: CASSFRAGDGAEAFF. CDR3 DNA sequence: TGTGCCAGCAGCTTCCGTGCAGGGGACGGCGCTGAAGCTTTCTTT.

This clone was counted between two and nine times. The genes are TRBV27 and TRBJ1-6, with 7 bases identical to TRBD1. Germline V gene lookup returns CDR1 MNHEY and CDR2 SMNVEV (reference sequence). This CDR3 is 15 amino acids long. The junction had 9 bases not matched to a gene; V was cut back by 6 bases and J by 7 bases. The CDR3 DNA is TGTGCCAGCAGGTCAAGAGGGACAGCGAATTCACCCCTCCACTTT. It is translated as CASRSRGTANSPLHF.

This clone was seen a handful of times. This chain connects TRBV19 to TRBJ2-2, with TRBD1 matching 7 bases. The CDR3 is 16 residues long. Germline loops: CDR1 LNHDA, CDR2 SQIVND (reference sequence). V shed 2 bases, J shed 3 bases, and the junction held 6 bases outside the gene matches. CDR3: CASSIYLGTDTGELFF. For the CDR3, the DNA is TGTGCCAGTAGTATATATCTGGGGACAGACACCGGGGAGCTGTTTTTT.

V usage is TRBV16 and J usage is TRBJ1-3, with 9 bases identical to TRBD1. CDR3 length equals 16 residues. Germline lookup yields CDR1 KGHSY and CDR2 FQNENV. Trimming took 2 bases from V and 8 from J; bases not matched to a gene: 10. The CDR3 DNA sequence: TGTGCCAGCAGCCAACGTGGGACAGGGTTGGGTTACACCATATATTTT. As protein: CASSQRGTGLGYTIYF.

V is TRBV6-5 and J is TRBJ1-1; TRBD1 matches 8 bases. Losses at the gene ends were 5 bases for V and 2 bases for J; bases not matched to a gene: 4. CDR1 MNHEY and CDR2 SVGAGI come from the germline V gene. The CDR3 length is 14 residues. In DNA, the CDR3 is TGTGCCAGCAGTACCCCAGGGGGCAACACTGAAGCTTTCTTT. Residues: CASSTPGGNTEAFF.

J is TRBJ2-1 and V is TRBV15, with D maybe TRBD1 (5 bases). Germline CDR1 and CDR2: LNHNV and YYDKDF (reference sequence). V shed 3 bases and J shed 8 bases, with 17 bases lying between them. The CDR3 is made up of 15 amino acids. This CDR3 reads CATSSPGRDNDEQFF. DNA for the CDR3: TGTGCCACCAGCAGCCCGGGCAGGGATAACGATGAGCAGTTCTTC. Complete variable domain (other parts from reference TRBV15 and TRBJ2-1): DAMVIQNPRYQVTQFGKPVTLSCSQTLNHNVMYWYQQKSSQAPKLLFHYYDKDFNNEADTPDNFQSRRPNTSFCFLDIRSPGLGDTAMYLCATSSPGRDNDEQFFGPGTRLTVL.

This chain links TRBV9 with TRBJ1-3, with 9 nucleotides matching TRBD1. CDR3 length equals 16 residues. V lost 4 bases to trimming and J lost 4 bases; unmatched junction nucleotides: 9. CDR1 SGDLS and CDR2 YYNGEE come from the germline V gene. CDR3 sequence reads: CASSYEGQGIGNTIYF. The DNA of the CDR3 is TGTGCCAGCAGCTACGAAGGACAGGGGATAGGAAACACCATATATTTT.

The J gene is TRBJ2-7, the V gene TRBV7-9, with a tentative D call TRBD2 (5 bases). V lost 5 bases and J 2 bases, leaving 16 bases between the germline ends. The CDR3 runs 15 residues. Germline CDR1 and CDR2: SEHNR and FQNEAQ (reference sequence). CDR3 coding DNA: TGTGCCAGCAGCCTCCCGGGCGGGCCAGCCTACGAGCAGTACTTC. This translates into CASSLPGGPAYEQYF. Full variable domain (missing parts from reference TRBV7-9 and TRBJ2-7): DTGVSQNPRHKITKRGQNVTFRCDPISEHNRLYWYRQTLGQGPEFLTYFQNEAQLEKSRLLSDRFSAERPKGSFSTLEIQRTEQGDSAMYLCASSLPGGPAYEQYFGPGTRLTVT.